The present T cell receptor (beta chain) was sequenced within a study of T cell responses to AZD1222 COVID-19 vaccine. Study summary: Both about-4-week and about-12-week second-dose recipients were combined.

The germline V and J ends were trimmed by 5 bases and 0 bases, with 23 bases remaining between them. This CDR3 contains 20 residues. Germline values: CDR1 LNHNV, CDR2 YYDKDF (reference sequence). For this clone: No antigen is known for it.

Clones were read by immunoSEQ multiplex PCR, and TCRdb kept only the in-frame ones, dropping some. In the table there are under 60,000 clones, about 81% of which are singletons. General observations from the study: Baseline seropositives among AZD1222 recipients totaled only 5 to 7. Spike-specific TCR breadth and depth rose after two AZD1222 doses. The reported proportion of spike-specific TCRs targeting unmutated variant regions was nearly half.

The clonotype originates from an adult in good health. The V gene is TRBV15, the J gene TRBJ2-6; D may be TRBD1 (5 bases). The specimen was peripheral blood, collected on day 0 of AZD1222 vaccination. The CDR3 loop reads CATSSPIRRANSSGANVLTF. CDR3 sequence (DNA): TGTGCCACCAGCTCCCCTATCCGCAGGGCAAATAGCTCTGGGGCCAACGTCCTGACTTTC.